These 32 T cell receptor beta chains came from one sample sequenced in a study of blood T cell repertoires in COVID-19. The repertoire was sequenced with immunoSEQ multiplex PCR; TCRdb's copy has only in-frame clones and lacks some. The sample consists of around 330,000 clones, approximately 87% of them appearing once. Sequencing was carried out using peripheral blood. These receptors all come from a woman in her forties or fifties with active or convalescent COVID-19.

The CDR3 nucleotides are TGCGCCAGCAGCCGGGACTTAGGGTACGAGCAGTACTTC. Translation gives CASSRDLGYEQYF. The chain combines TRBV5-1 with TRBJ2-7, with a possible D match to TRBD2 (6 bases). Trimming left V 4 bases short and J 4 bases short, with 12 bases between. The CDR3 has 13 residues. Germline CDR1 and CDR2: SGHRS and YFSETQ.

The CDR3 region is CASSPTLDRDGQPQHF. The CDR3 region has the DNA TGTGCCAGCAGTCCGACGCTGGACAGGGATGGACAGCCCCAGCATTTT. The chain combines TRBV28 with TRBJ1-5; 8 bases map to TRBD1. The length of the CDR3 is 16 residues. CDR1 is MDHEN and CDR2 is SYDVKM in the germline V gene. V was pared by 5 bases and J by 7 bases, with 13 bases of the junction left unmatched.

The V and J genes are TRBV18 and TRBJ1-6; D perhaps matches TRBD1 (5 bases). The CDR3 runs to 13 residues. Looked up from germline, CDR1 is KGHSH and CDR2 is LQKENI. V was clipped by 3 bases and J by 8 bases, with 8 bases between them. The CDR3 loop is CASSPQGDSPLHF. CDR3 DNA sequence: TGTGCCAGCTCACCCCAGGGCGATTCACCCCTCCACTTT.

This sequence joins TRBV7-8 and TRBJ1-6, with a tentative D call TRBD1 (6 bases). The CDR3 contains 15 residues. Germline-derived CDR1 and CDR2 are SGHVS and FQNEAQ. The V end lost 3 bases, the J end lost 0 bases, and 6 bases lay between the germline ends. CDR3 protein: CASSFRGSYNSPLHF. In DNA, the CDR3 is TGTGCCAGCAGCTTCAGGGGCTCCTATAATTCACCCCTCCACTTT.

The genes are TRBV18 and TRBJ1-1; D not certain. The V end was cut by 6 bases, the J end by 0 bases, with 5 bases between. CDR3 size: 12 residues. Germline V gives CDR1 KGHSH, CDR2 LQKENI. CDR3 coding DNA: TGTGCCAGCTCGACTCTGAACACTGAAGCTTTCTTT. The encoded protein is CASSTLNTEAFF.

V usage is TRBV30 and J usage is TRBJ1-5; no clear D gene. V was shortened by 1 base and J by 5 bases, with 9 bases between the two germline ends. The CDR3 has 13 amino acids. CDR1 and CDR2 from the germline V gene are GTSNPN and SVGIG (reference sequence). Here the CDR3 reads CAWSAAGDQPQHF. DNA for the CDR3: TGTGCCTGGAGTGCAGCGGGAGATCAGCCCCAGCATTTT.

The J gene is TRBJ2-5, the V gene TRBV5-1, with D perhaps TRBD1 (6 bases). Germline values: CDR1 SGHRS, CDR2 YFSETQ. The length of the CDR3 is 14 residues. Trimming removed 1 base from V and 2 bases from J, with 9 bases in between. CDR3 region: CASSLRDIQETQYF. Written as DNA, the CDR3 is TGCGCCAGCAGCTTGCGGGACATACAAGAGACCCAGTACTTC. Full variable domain (rest looked up from reference TRBV5-1 and TRBJ2-5): KAGVTQTPRYLIKTRGQQVTLSCSPISGHRSVSWYQQTPGQGLQFLFEYFSETQRNKGNFPGRFSGRQFSNSRSEMNVSTLELGDSALYLCASSLRDIQETQYFGPGTRLLVL.

This chain links TRBV6-6 with TRBJ1-5; D is unresolved. CDR3 length: 15 residues. Looked up from germline, CDR1 is MNHNY and CDR2 is SVGAGI (reference sequence). Trimming shortened V by 7 bases and J by 3 bases, and 16 bases separated the two germline ends. The DNA of the CDR3 is TGTGCCAGCACTTTACGAGCGGACCTCAATCAGCCCCAGCATTTT. This codes for CASTLRADLNQPQHF.

The V and J genes are TRBV7-3 and TRBJ2-3; D possibly corresponds to TRBD2 (6 bases). Trimming pared 2 bases from V and 3 bases from J, leaving 15 bases between. The CDR3 loop spans 16 amino acids. Germline V lookup: CDR1 SGHTA, CDR2 FQGTGA. CDR3 amino acids: CASSLYSTSMTDTQYF. CDR3 coding DNA: TGTGCCAGCAGCTTATATTCCACTAGCATGACAGATACGCAGTATTTT.

The sample holds a few counts of this clone. The chain couples TRBV11-2 to TRBJ1-4; D is ambiguous. CDR1 and CDR2 (germline): SGHAT, FQNNGV. Trimming left V 1 base short and J 0 bases short, with 12 bases between. The CDR3 sequence is 17 residues long. CDR3 in DNA: TGTGCCAGCAGCTTAGTTTCCCTGCGGACAACTAATGAAAAACTGTTTTTT. It codes for CASSLVSLRTTNEKLFF.

This clone was seen a single time. The CDR3 sequence: CASRLADITDTQYF. The CDR3 region has the DNA TGTGCCAGCAGACTAGCGGACATAACAGATACGCAGTATTTT. The chain joins TRBV27 to TRBJ2-3; 8 nucleotides match TRBD2. Germline V gives CDR1 MNHEY, CDR2 SMNVEV (reference sequence). CDR3 size: 14 residues. The ends lost 6 bases at V and 3 bases at J; junction bases unmatched: 5.

The chain links TRBV4-2 to TRBJ1-2; the match to TRBD1 covers 11 bases. Germline assignment: CDR1 LGHNA and CDR2 YNFKEQ. The CDR3 runs to 14 residues. J lost 2 bases, V lost 8 bases, and 4 bases had no gene match. The CDR3 DNA reads as TGTGCCAGCTCAAGGACAGGGGGCAACTATGGCTACACCTTC. The encoded protein is CASSRTGGNYGYTF.

This chain joins TRBV9 and TRBJ2-3, with TRBD2 matching 7 bases. V lost 4 bases to trimming and J lost 2 bases; unmatched junction nucleotides: 7. CDR3 length equals 15 residues. Germline values: CDR1 SGDLS, CDR2 YYNGEE. The chain's CDR3 is CASSPRGDNTDTQYF. The CDR3 coding sequence is TGTGCCAGCAGCCCACGGGGGGATAACACAGATACGCAGTATTTT.

The chain joins TRBV6-5 to TRBJ1-5, with D possibly matching TRBD1 (6 bases). Trimming cost V 5 bases and J 5 bases, with 13 bases left between them. The CDR3 is 14 amino acids. The germline V gene has CDR1 MNHEY and CDR2 SVGAGI. The chain's CDR3 is CASSTGSDYQPQHF. For the CDR3, the DNA is TGTGCCAGCAGTACAGGGTCGGACTATCAGCCCCAGCATTTT.

The V call is TRBV7-9, the J call TRBJ2-7; D perhaps matches TRBD2 (5 bases). CDR3 length: 14 amino acids. Germline lookup yields CDR1 SEHNR and CDR2 FQNEAQ (reference sequence). Trimming took off 5 bases at V and 2 bases at J, with 13 bases between the two ends. CDR3 DNA: TGTGCCAGCAGCCCGACGCGGGTACCCTACGAGCAGTACTTC. As protein: CASSPTRVPYEQYF.

The chain has TRBV7-6 and TRBJ2-5, with 7 bases that match TRBD2. The CDR3 consists of 19 residues. From germline, CDR1 is SGHVS and CDR2 FNYEAQ. V lost 2 bases, J lost 4 bases, and 19 bases stayed unmatched. Here the CDR3 reads CASSLWRLVAGEEGETQYF. The CDR3 coding sequence is TGTGCCAGCAGCTTATGGCGTCTGGTAGCGGGTGAGGAGGGAGAGACCCAGTACTTC.

CDR3 DNA: TGTGCCAGCAGCCAAGATCCCAGGCGGGATGGATCCTACAATGAGCAGTTCTTC. This codes for CASSQDPRRDGSYNEQFF. The J gene is TRBJ2-1, the V gene TRBV14; possibly TRBD2 for D (6 bases). This CDR3 comprises 18 residues. V shed 0 bases and J shed 1 base, with 16 bases lying between them. Germline CDR1 is SGHDN and CDR2 is FVKESK.

The chain carries TRBV5-1 and TRBJ1-6; the D gene is possibly TRBD1 (5 bases). Trimming took off 7 bases at V and 5 bases at J, with 10 bases between the two ends. Germline V gives CDR1 SGHRS, CDR2 YFSETQ. The CDR3 sequence is 13 residues long. CDR3 bases: TGCGCCAGCGGGTTAGGGGATAATTCACCCCTCCACTTT. Translation gives CASGLGDNSPLHF.

The genes are TRBV5-1 and TRBJ1-1; unclear D gene. The germline gives CDR1 SGHRS, CDR2 YFSETQ. The CDR3 totals 13 residues. V was pared by 0 bases and J by 4 bases, with 7 bases between. CDR3 loop: CASSLVSGTEAFF. CDR3 DNA sequence: TGCGCCAGCAGCTTGGTGTCGGGCACTGAAGCTTTCTTT.

The chain couples TRBV19 to TRBJ1-3, with 8 bases matching TRBD1. CDR1 is LNHDA, CDR2 SQIVND, per germline (reference sequence). The CDR3 is 14 residues long. Trimming at V came to 4 bases and at J to 2 bases, leaving 1 base not matched to a gene. The CDR3 here is CASSTTGAGNTIYF. As DNA, the CDR3 is TGTGCCAGTAGTACGACAGGGGCTGGAAACACCATATATTTT.

The chain uses TRBV7-2 and TRBJ2-6, with TRBD1 matching 7 bases. Germline lookup yields CDR1 SGHTA and CDR2 FQGNSA. CDR3 length: 19 residues. Losses at the gene ends were 5 bases for V and 0 bases for J; bases not matched to a gene: 13. Here the CDR3 DNA reads TGTGCCAGCAGCCTAACGTGGCAGGGGGTTAGCTCTGGGGCCAACGTCCTGACTTTC. Translating gives CASSLTWQGVSSGANVLTF.

This sequence joins TRBV18 and TRBJ2-7, with no clear D. Germline lookup yields CDR1 KGHSH and CDR2 LQKENI. The CDR3 spans 12 residues. Between the trimmed V and J ends, which lost 5 bases and 6 bases, there was a span of 11 bases. CDR3 sequence: CASSTPNGEQYF. Here the CDR3 DNA reads TGTGCCAGCTCAACCCCCAACGGCGAGCAGTACTTC.

The chain carries TRBV27 and TRBJ2-7; 10 nucleotides agree with TRBD1. V dropped 6 bases and J dropped 4; count of bases not matched to a gene: 9. This CDR3 is 15 amino acids long. Germline CDR1 MNHEY, CDR2 SMNVEV (reference sequence). CDR3 sequence reads: CASRSGQGSLYEQYF. The CDR3 coding sequence is TGTGCCAGCAGGTCGGGACAGGGGTCTTTGTACGAGCAGTACTTC.

The genes are TRBV12-3 or TRBV12-4 and TRBJ2-7, with TRBD1 matching over 12 bases. The CDR3 length is 13 residues. The V and J ends lost 3 bases and 12 bases, in that order; junction bases with no gene match: 6. The CDR3 DNA sequence: TGTGCCAGCAGTTTCGGGACAGGGGGCGTTCGGTACTTC. It yields the protein CASSFGTGGVRYF.

The CDR3 loop is CASSVVPGLNTEAFF. CDR3 DNA: TGTGCCAGCAGCGTAGTCCCAGGGCTGAACACTGAAGCTTTCTTT. The rearrangement links TRBV9 to TRBJ1-1; D possibly corresponds to TRBD1 (5 bases). Trimming left V 0 bases short and J 0 bases short, with 9 bases between. CDR3 length: 15 residues. Germline CDR1 SGDLS, CDR2 YYNGEE.

This sequence joins TRBV28 and TRBJ1-6, with D possibly TRBD1 on 6 matching bases. V lost 6 bases and J lost 4, with 13 bases in between. CDR1 and CDR2 from the germline V gene are MDHEN and SYDVKM. CDR3 length equals 15 residues. CDR3 residues: CASSSGTMYNSPLHF. CDR3 DNA sequence: TGTGCCAGCAGCTCCGGGACAATGTATAATTCACCCCTCCACTTT.

The chain couples TRBV30 to TRBJ2-7; D is tentatively TRBD1 or TRBD2 (6 bases each). V was cut by 5 bases and J by 6 bases, with 14 bases left in between. Germline V gives CDR1 GTSNPN, CDR2 SVGIG (reference sequence). There are 12 residues in the CDR3. CDR3 protein: CAWGGQRGEQYF. The CDR3 nucleotides read TGTGCCTGGGGGGGGCAGAGAGGCGAGCAGTACTTC.

This chain links TRBV7-2 with TRBJ2-2; D not resolved. CDR1 and CDR2 from the germline V gene are SGHTA and FQGNSA. V lost 3 bases and J 0 bases, leaving 11 bases between the germline ends. The CDR3 is 16 amino acids. CDR3 sequence (DNA): TGTGCCAGCAGCTTTAAAGCGCTATCGAACACCGGGGAGCTGTTTTTT. Translation gives CASSFKALSNTGELFF.

The chain recombines TRBV27 with TRBJ2-3, with 7 bases that match TRBD2. The germline gives CDR1 MNHEY, CDR2 SMNVEV (reference sequence). CDR3 length: 14 amino acids. The ends lost 6 bases at V and 1 base at J; junction bases unmatched: 4. CDR3 loop: CASRPREGTDTQYF. For the CDR3, the DNA is TGTGCCAGCAGACCCCGGGAGGGCACAGATACGCAGTATTTT.

The chain carries TRBV18 and TRBJ2-3; D unresolved. The CDR3 is 15 residues long. Looked up from germline, CDR1 is KGHSH and CDR2 is LQKENI. V lost 3 bases to trimming and J lost 0 bases, with 10 bases between them. The CDR3 DNA reads as TGTGCCAGCTCACCGTCGACATCTAGCACAGATACGCAGTATTTT. The encoded protein is CASSPSTSSTDTQYF.

The chain is built from TRBV5-1 and TRBJ1-1; D possibly corresponds to TRBD1 (5 bases). There are 15 residues in the CDR3. CDR1 and CDR2 (germline): SGHRS, YFSETQ. V was clipped by 1 base and J by 5 bases, with 15 bases between them. CDR3 protein: CASSLRGGGATEAFF. DNA of the CDR3: TGCGCCAGCAGCTTGCGAGGTGGAGGGGCTACTGAAGCTTTCTTT.

The CDR3 nucleotides read TGTGCCTGGAGTCGGTCGCGTTCAGAGACCCAGTACTTC. Its protein product is CAWSRSRSETQYF. V usage is TRBV30 and J usage is TRBJ2-5, with D hard to call. The germline CDR1 and CDR2 sequences are GTSNPN and SVGIG (reference sequence). The CDR3 has 13 residues. V shed 2 bases and J shed 4 bases, with 11 bases lying between them. Variable domain in full (rest from reference TRBV30 and TRBJ2-5): SQTIHQWPATLVQPVGSPLSLECTVEGTSNPNLYWYRQAAGRGLQLLFYSVGIGQISSEVPQNLSASRPQDRQFILSSKKLLLSDSGFYLCAWSRSRSETQYFGPGTRLLVL.